This T cell receptor (beta chain) derives from a study of T cells after yellow fever vaccination (dated by TCRdb to about 2019). Study-level background: The SMART-Seq v4 Ultra Low Input RNA kit was used to prepare libraries from fractions with low cell numbers. Bulk TCR alpha and beta repertoires were sequenced longitudinally to track T-cell clones before and after primary and booster YFV17D yellow fever vaccination. Two healthy male donors made up the cohort, one aged 18 to 29 years and the other aged 30 to 40 years. Bulk PBMC replicates and cell subsets were isolated from blood drawn at multiple timepoints before and after both primary and secondary immunization.

Taken with the paper, the label for treatment or condition translates to: live attenuated yellow fever vaccine strain. A standard Ficoll-Paque protocol was used to isolate PBMCs from peripheral blood. Dynabeads CD4 and CD8 positive selection kits were used to isolate the CD4 and CD8 T-cell fractions. RNA was extracted with TriZol from bulk PBMCs, CD4 and CD8 fractions, and dextramer-positive and dextramer-negative fractions. The instrument given in TCRdb is Illumina NovaSeq 6000. TCR cDNA was synthesized by 5'RACE template switching, which introduced a universal primer site and unique molecular identifiers. cDNA synthesis was primed from both the TCR alpha and TCR beta constant segments. Library amplification used two PCR steps, and the second PCR step added sample barcodes and sequencing adapters. Libraries were sequenced on Illumina HiSeq 2500 (2x100 bp) or NovaSeq (2x150 bp). The published analysis was carried out like this. Demultiplexing of reads and collapsing into UMI consensus sequences were performed with MIGEC, and V(D)J alignment was carried out with MiXCR. Vaccine-responding clonotypes were identified with edgeR using replicate PBMC samples, with FDR below 0.01 and a log2 fold change above 5 up to day 15 being required. CD4 or CD8 identity was assigned to each bulk clonotype according to whether the clonotype was present at higher abundance in the sequenced CD4 repertoire or the sequenced CD8 repertoire. Using fastp trimming at Q25 and MiXCR clonotype assembly, TCRdb reanalyzed the public sequencing data and kept in-frame beta chains. Each record represents a unique CDR3 protein, reported with the most common genes and DNA among its rows. These V and J calls derive from TCRdb rather than the authors' analysis. The sample includes over 250,000 distinct CDR3 sequences, with about 5.2% observed a single time. Less than 3.5% of the sample is taken by the ten largest.

Overall study results and their limits: The secondary T-cell response was weaker than the primary response but faster, peaking on day 5 instead of day 15. A small fraction of clonotypes showed up in both the CD4 and CD8 compartments, probably as a result of convergent recombination. The study included only two donors, which limits how far the findings can be generalized. Computational filtering was required because FACS-sorted repertoires could contain abundant contaminating clonotypes from the bulk population. Most clones expanded after primary vaccination (almost 98% of CD4 and approximately 86% of CD8) were re-detected after the booster, suggesting that broad memory maintenance occurred.

On this clonotype: Its specific antigen is unknown. Base qualities are not provided; no much larger clone lies one nucleotide away.

The V and J ends are trimmed by 5 bases and 1 base, leaving 18 bases between them. Its CDR3 holds 17 amino acids, cysteine through phenylalanine. The read is trimmed to its CDR3 DNA, 51 bases read in frame from base 1. The germline V gene yields SGHTA for CDR1 and FQGNSA for CDR2. The material sequenced was CD4+ T cells sorted from PBMCs, taken on the day of the yellow fever booster vaccination. This TCR was recovered from a man younger than 35 who received the YFV17D yellow fever vaccine. The rearrangement combines TRBV7-2 with TRBJ1-5; the D segment could be TRBD1, given 5 matching bases. Read as DNA, the sequence is TGTGCCAGCAGCCCTAGTTCGGTCAGGGAAAGCAATCAGCCCCAGCATTTT. Its amino acids are CASSPSSVRESNQPQHF.